This TCR beta chain was recovered during a study of molecular identifiers for immune sequencing clone quantification. Germline lookup yields CDR1 MNHEY and CDR2 SVGEGT. The CDR3 is 14 amino acids. V gave up 1 base and J gave up 8 bases, with 12 bases separating them. TCRdb ran MiXCR on the PCR reads and lists one entry per CDR3 protein. In the table there are just under 650,000 distinct CDR3 sequences, about 20% of which are singletons. The sample comprised naive CD8+ T cells from blood, with Jurkat cell RNA spiked in. This sample's subset: FACS-sorted CD8+CD4-CCR7+CD45RA+ naive T cells. The gene calls are TRBV6-2 or TRBV6-3 and TRBJ2-1, with a possible D match to TRBD1 (6 bases). The clonotype was recovered from a human donor in good health. Some libraries in this study had Jurkat cell RNA spiked in. CDR3 DNA: TGTGCCAGCAGTTACTACAGGGCCGAGGATGAGCAGTTCTTC. Translating it yields CASSYYRAEDEQFF.